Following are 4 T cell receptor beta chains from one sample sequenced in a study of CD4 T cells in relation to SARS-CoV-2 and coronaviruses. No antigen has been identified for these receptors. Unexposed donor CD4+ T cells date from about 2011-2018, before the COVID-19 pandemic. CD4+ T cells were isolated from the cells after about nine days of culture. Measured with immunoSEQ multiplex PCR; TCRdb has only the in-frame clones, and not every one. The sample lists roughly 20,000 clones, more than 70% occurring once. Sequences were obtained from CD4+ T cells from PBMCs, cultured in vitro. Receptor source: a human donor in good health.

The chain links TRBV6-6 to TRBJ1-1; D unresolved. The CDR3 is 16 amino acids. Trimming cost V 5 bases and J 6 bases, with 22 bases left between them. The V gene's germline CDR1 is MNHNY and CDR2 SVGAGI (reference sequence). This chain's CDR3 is CASSPPPGPFIPEAFF. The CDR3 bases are TGTGCCAGCAGTCCGCCCCCGGGCCCTTTTATACCTGAAGCTTTCTTT.

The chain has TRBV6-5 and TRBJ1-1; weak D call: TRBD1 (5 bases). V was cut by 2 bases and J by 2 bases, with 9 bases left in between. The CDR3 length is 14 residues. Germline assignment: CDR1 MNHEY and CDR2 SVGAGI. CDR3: CASSYLGGNTEAFF. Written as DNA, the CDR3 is TGTGCCAGCAGTTACCTGGGGGGAAACACTGAAGCTTTCTTT.

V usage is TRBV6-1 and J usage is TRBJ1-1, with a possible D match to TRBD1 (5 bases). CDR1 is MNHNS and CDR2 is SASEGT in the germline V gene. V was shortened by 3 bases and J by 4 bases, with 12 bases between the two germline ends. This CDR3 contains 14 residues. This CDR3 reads CASSESGRSTEAFF. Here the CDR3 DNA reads TGTGCCAGCAGTGAGTCAGGGCGGAGCACTGAAGCTTTCTTT.

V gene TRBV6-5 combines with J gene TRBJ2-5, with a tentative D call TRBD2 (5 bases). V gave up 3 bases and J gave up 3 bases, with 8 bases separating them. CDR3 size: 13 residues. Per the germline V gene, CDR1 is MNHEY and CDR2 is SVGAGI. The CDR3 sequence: CASSYFGEETQYF. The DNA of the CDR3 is TGTGCCAGCAGTTATTTCGGGGAAGAGACCCAGTACTTC.